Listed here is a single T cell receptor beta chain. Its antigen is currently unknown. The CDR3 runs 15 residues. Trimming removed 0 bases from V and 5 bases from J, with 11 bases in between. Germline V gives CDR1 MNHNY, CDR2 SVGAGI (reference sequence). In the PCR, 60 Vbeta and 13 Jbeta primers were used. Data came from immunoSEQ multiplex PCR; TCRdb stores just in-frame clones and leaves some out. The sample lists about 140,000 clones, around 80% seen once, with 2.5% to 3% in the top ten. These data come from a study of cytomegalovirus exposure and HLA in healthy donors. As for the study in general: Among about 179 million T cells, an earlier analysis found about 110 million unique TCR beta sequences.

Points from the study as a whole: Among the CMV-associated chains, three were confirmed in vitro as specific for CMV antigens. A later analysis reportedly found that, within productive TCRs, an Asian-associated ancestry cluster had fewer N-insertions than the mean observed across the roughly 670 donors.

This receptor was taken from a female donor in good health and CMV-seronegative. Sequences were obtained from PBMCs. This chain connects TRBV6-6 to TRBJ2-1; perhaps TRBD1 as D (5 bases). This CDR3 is CASSYSPQGNNEQFF. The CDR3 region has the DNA TGTGCCAGCAGTTACTCCCCCCAGGGAAACAATGAGCAGTTCTTC.